Following are 23 T cell receptor beta chains from one sample sequenced in a study of identical twins. TCRdb processed the 5' RACE reads anew with MiXCR; each CDR3 protein has one entry. The repertoire includes roughly 230,000 distinct CDR3 sequences, around 8.3% of them detected once, and 3% to 3.5% sits in the top ten. These same records also appear under a second study, on yellow fever vaccine responses in identical twins.

Sequencing input: CD8+ T cells sorted from blood. Source of these receptors: a woman younger than 30 in good health.

The chain carries TRBV7-2 and TRBJ2-3; 7 nucleotides align to TRBD2. This CDR3 is 16 amino acids long. The germline V gene has CDR1 SGHTA and CDR2 FQGNSA. Unmatched junction bases numbered 12, after V lost 5 bases and J lost 4 bases. The CDR3 nucleotides read TGTGCCAGCAGCCTAGTCACGGGACTAAAATCAGATACGCAGTATTTT. This codes for CASSLVTGLKSDTQYF.

The table lists this clonotype with a few counts. V usage is TRBV20-1 and J usage is TRBJ1-5; possibly TRBD1 for D (6 bases). Trimming took 0 bases from V and 0 from J, leaving 12 bases between them. CDR3 length: 16 amino acids. Per germline, CDR1 DFQATT and CDR2 SNEGSKA (reference sequence). For the CDR3, the DNA is TGCAGTGCTAGAGATCTTGGGGGGCTTAGCAATCAGCCCCAGCATTTT. Translated: CSARDLGGLSNQPQHF.

The table lists this clonotype with many counts. V is TRBV20-1 and J is TRBJ2-3; the match to TRBD2 covers 10 bases. Germline CDR1 is DFQATT and CDR2 is SNEGSKA (reference sequence). V dropped 1 base and J dropped 10; count of bases not matched to a gene: 5. The CDR3 loop spans 13 amino acids. The CDR3 nucleotides are TGCAGTGCTAGAGGACTAGCGGGCCTTCCGCAGTATTTT. This gives the protein CSARGLAGLPQYF.

This clonotype came up many times. This chain uses TRBV10-3 with TRBJ2-3; weak D call: TRBD2 (6 bases). The V end lost 4 bases, the J end lost 2 bases, and 13 bases lay between the germline ends. Germline lookup yields CDR1 ENHRY and CDR2 SYGVKD. CDR3 size: 15 residues. This CDR3 reads CAISAGGASTDTQYF. CDR3 bases: TGTGCCATCAGTGCCGGCGGGGCCTCCACAGATACGCAGTATTTT.

The chain couples TRBV7-9 to TRBJ2-1, with D tentatively TRBD2 (6 bases). This CDR3 has 16 residues. CDR1 is SEHNR and CDR2 is FQNEAQ in the germline V gene (reference sequence). V lost 6 bases to trimming and J lost 0 bases, with 15 bases between them. The CDR3 nucleotides read TGTGCCAGCAGTACCACGGACTATAGCTCCTACAATGAGCAGTTCTTC. The encoded protein is CASSTTDYSSYNEQFF.

This clonotype occurred many times. The chain has TRBV12-3 or TRBV12-4 and TRBJ2-7; TRBD1 aligns across 7 bases. Trimming cost V 6 bases and J 2 bases; bases outside gene matches: 4. The CDR3 is 13 amino acids. The CDR3 DNA is TGTGCCAGCAGGGGGACAGCTACCTACGAGCAGTACTTC. Translated, it gives CASRGTATYEQYF.

The J gene is TRBJ1-2, the V gene TRBV12-3 or TRBV12-4; 9 nucleotides line up with TRBD1. The CDR3 covers 17 residues. After removal of 6 bases from V and 6 bases from J, the junction contained 17 bases not matched to a gene. CDR3 protein: CASSPIGGTGYNDGYTF. CDR3 DNA: TGTGCCAGCAGCCCCATTGGGGGGACAGGGTATAATGATGGCTACACCTTC.

The chain combines TRBV9 with TRBJ2-1; the D is unclear. Germline assignment: CDR1 SGDLS and CDR2 YYNGEE. This CDR3 region has 17 residues. V gave up 4 bases and J gave up 2 bases, with 19 bases separating them. The CDR3 is CASSPRPDLWPYNEQFF. The CDR3 region has the DNA TGTGCCAGCAGCCCCCGACCCGATCTTTGGCCCTACAATGAGCAGTTCTTC. Variable domain in full (rest from reference TRBV9 and TRBJ2-1): DSGVTQTPKHLITATGQRVTLRCSPRSGDLSVYWYQQSLDQGLQFLIQYYNGEERAKGNILERFSAQQFPDLHSELNLSSLELGDSALYFCASSPRPDLWPYNEQFFGPGTRLTVL.

V gene TRBV11-2 combines with J gene TRBJ2-3; D is possibly TRBD2 (5 bases). This CDR3 contains 15 residues. The V gene's germline CDR1 is SGHAT and CDR2 FQNNGV. V was cut by 5 bases and J by 1 base, with 13 bases left in between. This CDR3 reads CASSRIEGGTDTQYF. The CDR3 DNA reads TGTGCCAGCAGCCGCATAGAGGGCGGCACAGATACGCAGTATTTT. The full variable domain, rest sourced from reference TRBV11-2 and TRBJ2-3, is EAGVAQSPRYKIIEKRQSVAFWCNPISGHATLYWYQQILGQGPKLLIQFQNNGVVDDSQLPKDRFSAERLKGVDSTLKIQPAKLEDSAVYLCASSRIEGGTDTQYFGPGTRLTVL.

The chain uses TRBV29-1 and TRBJ2-1; D remains ambiguous. Germline V lookup: CDR1 SQVTM, CDR2 ANQGSEA. The CDR3 is 14 residues long. Trimming left V 5 bases short and J 0 bases short, with 11 bases between. The CDR3 spells CSVTYGSSYNEQFF. CDR3 in DNA: TGCAGCGTTACGTACGGTAGCTCCTACAATGAGCAGTTCTTC.

This clonotype was observed a handful of times. The chain is built from TRBV7-9 and TRBJ2-1; possible D gene TRBD1, 7 bases. The CDR3 length is 16 residues. Germline loops: CDR1 SEHNR, CDR2 FQNEAQ (reference sequence). V lost 6 bases, J lost 2 bases, and 17 bases lay in between. The CDR3 protein is CASRERQGLPYNEQFF. The CDR3 nucleotides read TGTGCCAGCAGGGAACGACAGGGACTTCCCTACAATGAGCAGTTCTTC.

The chain uses TRBV5-1 and TRBJ2-1; no reliable D call. The CDR3 extends over 15 amino acids. Germline V gives CDR1 SGHRS, CDR2 YFSETQ. V lost 4 bases and J lost 4, with 15 bases in between. The CDR3 DNA reads as TGCGCCAGCAGCACCCCTTCCGGAGTTTACAATGAGCAGTTCTTC. It encodes CASSTPSGVYNEQFF.

The table lists this clonotype with many counts. The rearrangement uses TRBV6-6 and TRBJ1-1, with unresolved D. Between the trimmed V and J ends, which lost 0 bases and 3 bases, there was a span of 2 bases. The CDR3 covers 12 residues. The germline V gene has CDR1 MNHNY and CDR2 SVGAGI (reference sequence). The CDR3 nucleotides read TGTGCCAGCAGTTACTCGGACACTGAAGCTTTCTTT. This codes for CASSYSDTEAFF.

Details on this clonotype: This may stem from a read error, because a much larger clone lies one nucleotide away. The chain carries TRBV20-1 and TRBJ2-7; 7 bases line up with TRBD2. This CDR3 is built from 15 residues. The V gene's germline CDR1 is DFQATT and CDR2 SNEGSKA (reference sequence). The V and J ends lost 5 bases and 2 bases, in that order; junction bases with no gene match: 12. CDR3 in DNA: TGCAGTGCTCGGGATTGCACTAGCGCAACCTACGAGCAGTACTTC. This translates into CSARDCTSATYEQYF.

This clonotype was recorded many times. The chain is built from TRBV20-1 and TRBJ2-1; TRBD2 agrees at 8 bases. This CDR3 is 15 amino acids long. Germline lookup yields CDR1 DFQATT and CDR2 SNEGSKA (reference sequence). The V gene end was trimmed by 0 bases and the J gene end by 8 bases; junction bases not matched to a gene: 9. CDR3 loop: CSARDLELAVDEQFF. The CDR3, as DNA: TGCAGTGCTAGAGATTTGGAACTAGCGGTCGATGAGCAGTTCTTC.

This clonotype was detected only a few times. The rearrangement joins TRBV19 to TRBJ2-5; no clear D. In germline, CDR1 is LNHDA, CDR2 SQIVND (reference sequence). The CDR3 is 15 amino acids. V gave up 6 bases and J gave up 4 bases, with 18 bases separating them. CDR3 sequence reads: CASRPVLSSIETQYF. The CDR3 DNA is TGTGCCAGTAGGCCAGTACTATCCAGCATAGAGACCCAGTACTTC.

V and J are TRBV9 and TRBJ2-7; 11 positions match TRBD2. With V trimmed by 4 bases and J by 2 bases, 8 bases remained unmatched. The CDR3 has 16 amino acids. The germline CDR1 and CDR2 sequences are SGDLS and YYNGEE. The CDR3 DNA reads TGTGCCAGCAGCACCGGGACTAGCGGACTCACCTACGAGCAGTACTTC. This codes for CASSTGTSGLTYEQYF. Full variable domain (remainder filled in from reference TRBV9 and TRBJ2-7): DSGVTQTPKHLITATGQRVTLRCSPRSGDLSVYWYQQSLDQGLQFLIQYYNGEERAKGNILERFSAQQFPDLHSELNLSSLELGDSALYFCASSTGTSGLTYEQYFGPGTRLTVT.

The chain employs TRBV27 and TRBJ1-5; unclear D gene. The germline V gene has CDR1 MNHEY and CDR2 SMNVEV (reference sequence). The ends were cut back, 2 bases at V and 2 bases at J, with 13 bases in the middle. This CDR3 is 16 amino acids long. This chain's CDR3 is CASSLDGSGGNQPQHF. In nucleotides, the CDR3 is TGTGCCAGCAGTTTAGATGGGAGCGGGGGCAATCAGCCCCAGCATTTT.

This clonotype was counted at least ten times. In nucleotides, the CDR3 is TGTGCCAGCACCCAATCTACAGGGTACGAGCAGTACTTC. Translating gives CASTQSTGYEQYF. The V and J genes are TRBV12-3 or TRBV12-4 and TRBJ2-7; D might be TRBD1 (6 bases). V was trimmed by 7 bases and J by 4 bases, leaving 14 bases between them. The CDR3 runs 13 residues.

The J gene is TRBJ2-2, the V gene TRBV4-3, with 7 bases matching TRBD2. V lost 0 bases and J lost 1; bases outside the gene matches: 8. Germline V gene data show CDR1 as LGHNA and CDR2 as YSLEER. The CDR3 covers 18 residues. CDR3: CASSQDRASGMNTGELFF. The CDR3 DNA follows: TGCGCCAGCAGCCAAGATAGGGCTAGCGGTATGAACACCGGGGAGCTGTTTTTT.

This clonotype was observed a handful of times. The rearrangement links TRBV7-2 to TRBJ1-5; no clear D gene. CDR1 and CDR2 (germline): SGHTA, FQGNSA. The CDR3 length is 15 residues. V lost 3 bases and J 3 bases, leaving 12 bases between the germline ends. As DNA, the CDR3 is TGTGCCAGCAGCTTCTACAGTGATATCAATCAGCCCCAGCATTTT. It translates to CASSFYSDINQPQHF.

This clonotype was counted many times. The chain couples TRBV9 to TRBJ2-2, with TRBD1 matching 8 bases. Looked up from germline, CDR1 is SGDLS and CDR2 is YYNGEE. The trim removed 5 bases at V and 3 bases at J, leaving 3 bases unmatched. The CDR3 runs to 14 residues. The CDR3 loop is CASSETGDTGELFF. As DNA, the CDR3 is TGTGCCAGCAGTGAGACAGGGGACACCGGGGAGCTGTTTTTT.

In this sample, this clonotype turned up many times. This chain links TRBV11-2 with TRBJ2-5; 11 positions match TRBD2. Germline CDR1 SGHAT, CDR2 FQNNGV. The junction had 2 bases not matched to a gene; V was cut back by 3 bases and J by 2 bases. The CDR3 has 15 residues. CDR3 nucleotide sequence: TGTGCCAGCAGCTTCCTAGCGGGAGGACAAGAGACCCAGTACTTC. Translation: CASSFLAGGQETQYF. The full variable domain, completed using reference TRBV11-2 and TRBJ2-5, is EAGVAQSPRYKIIEKRQSVAFWCNPISGHATLYWYQQILGQGPKLLIQFQNNGVVDDSQLPKDRFSAERLKGVDSTLKIQPAKLEDSAVYLCASSFLAGGQETQYFGPGTRLLVL.